Sequencing of this T cell receptor (beta chain) was carried out in a study of T cell repertoires in ileal Crohn's disease. The overall study: Median disease duration was about 8.2 years; 35% smoked at surgery. Thiopurines (around eleven) or anti-TNF agents (roughly 18) were given postoperatively to about half.

Germline V lookup: CDR1 SGHNT, CDR2 YENEEA. Trimming shortened V by 5 bases and J by 0 bases, and 8 bases separated the two germline ends. The length of the CDR3 is 13 residues. TCRdb's copy holds only in-frame clones and misses some; the assay was immunoSEQ multiplex PCR. The sample lists some 17,000 clones, roughly two thirds seen once, with roughly 5.7% in the top ten. Whole-study findings and limits: Active smokers at surgery had more clonal expansions than non-smokers. Sorted CD8 T cells held more high-frequency clones than CD4.

Comment on this clone: The antigen remains undetermined.

This sequence joins TRBV11-3 and TRBJ2-7, with D tentatively TRBD1 (6 bases). The origin of this receptor is an adult with Crohn's disease. Sequencing was done on a sample of ileal tissue. CDR3 nucleotide sequence: TGTGCCAGCAGCCGCAGGGGCTCCTACGAGCAGTACTTC. It translates to CASSRRGSYEQYF.